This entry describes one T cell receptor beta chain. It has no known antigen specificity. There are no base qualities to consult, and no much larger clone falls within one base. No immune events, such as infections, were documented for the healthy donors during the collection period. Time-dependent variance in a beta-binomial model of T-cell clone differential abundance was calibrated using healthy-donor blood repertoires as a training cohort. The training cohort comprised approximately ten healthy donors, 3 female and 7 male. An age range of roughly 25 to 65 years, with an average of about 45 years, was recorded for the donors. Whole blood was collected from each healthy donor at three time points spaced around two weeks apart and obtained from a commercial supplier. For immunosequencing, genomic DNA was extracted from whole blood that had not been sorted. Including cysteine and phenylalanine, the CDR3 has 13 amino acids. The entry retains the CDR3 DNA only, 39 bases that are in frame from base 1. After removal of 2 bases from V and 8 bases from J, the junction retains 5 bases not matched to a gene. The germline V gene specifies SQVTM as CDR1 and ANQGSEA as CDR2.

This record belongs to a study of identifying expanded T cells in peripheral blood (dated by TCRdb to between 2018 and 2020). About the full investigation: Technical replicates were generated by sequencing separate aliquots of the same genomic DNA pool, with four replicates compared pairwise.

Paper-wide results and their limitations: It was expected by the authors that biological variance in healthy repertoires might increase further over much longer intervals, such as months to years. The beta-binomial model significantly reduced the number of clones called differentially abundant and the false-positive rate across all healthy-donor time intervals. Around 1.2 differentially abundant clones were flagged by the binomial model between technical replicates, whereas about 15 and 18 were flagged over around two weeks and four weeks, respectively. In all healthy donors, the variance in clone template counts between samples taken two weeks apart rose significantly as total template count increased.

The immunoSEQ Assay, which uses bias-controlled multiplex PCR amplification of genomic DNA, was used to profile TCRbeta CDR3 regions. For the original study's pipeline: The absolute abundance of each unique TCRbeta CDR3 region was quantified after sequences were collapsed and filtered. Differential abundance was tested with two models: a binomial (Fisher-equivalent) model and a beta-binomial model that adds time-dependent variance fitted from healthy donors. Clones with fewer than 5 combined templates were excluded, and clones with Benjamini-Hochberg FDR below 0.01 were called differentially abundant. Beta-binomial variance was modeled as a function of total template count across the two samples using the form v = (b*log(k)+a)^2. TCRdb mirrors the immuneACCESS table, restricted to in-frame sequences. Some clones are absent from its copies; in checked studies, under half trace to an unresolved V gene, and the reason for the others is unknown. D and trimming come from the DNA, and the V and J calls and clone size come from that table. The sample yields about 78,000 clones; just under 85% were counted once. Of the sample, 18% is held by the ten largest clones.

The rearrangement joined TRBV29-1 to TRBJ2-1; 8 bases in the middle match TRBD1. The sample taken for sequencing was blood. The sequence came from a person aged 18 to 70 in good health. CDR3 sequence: CSVEINRGDEQFF. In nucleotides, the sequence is TGCAGCGTTGAAATAAACAGGGGGGATGAGCAGTTCTTC.